The 13 T cell receptor beta chains below come from one sample, sequenced in a study of response to subunit inactivated influenza vaccine. TCRdb independently ran MiXCR on the RT-PCR reads; one entry per CDR3 protein. The repertoire has fewer than 700,000 distinct CDR3 sequences, 10% to 15% of them found once; the top ten carry about an eighth. This specimen consisted of PBMCs from blood, obtained about 40 days after vaccination. Every receptor here comes from a man aged 45-60 years who received an inactivated influenza vaccine.

Many counts were recorded for this clonotype. The chain is built from TRBV5-1 and TRBJ2-1; D call uncertain. This CDR3 contains 15 residues. CDR1 and CDR2 (germline): SGHRS, YFSETQ. Between the trimmed V and J ends, which lost 0 bases and 0 bases, there was a span of 7 bases. The CDR3 loop reads CASSLASSSYNEQFF. In DNA, the CDR3 is TGCGCCAGCAGCTTGGCTTCAAGCTCCTACAATGAGCAGTTCTTC.

This sequence joins TRBV7-2 and TRBJ2-2; 10 bases line up with TRBD2. V was clipped by 2 bases and J by 4 bases; unmatched bases: 4. CDR1 and CDR2 from the germline V gene are SGHTA and FQGNSA. The CDR3 consists of 16 residues. This CDR3 is CASSLSGRAGTGELFF. The CDR3 region has the DNA TGTGCCAGCAGCTTAAGCGGGAGGGCCGGCACCGGGGAGCTGTTTTTT.

This clonotype showed up just a few times. The chain employs TRBV6-1 and TRBJ2-7, with 11 bases aligning to TRBD2. The CDR3 has 16 residues. V was clipped by 3 bases and J by 1 base; unmatched bases: 5. Germline-derived CDR1 and CDR2 are MNHNS and SASEGT. CDR3 coding DNA: TGTGCCAGCAGTGATACTAGCGGGGGACTATCCTACGAGCAGTACTTC. Translating gives CASSDTSGGLSYEQYF.

The genes are TRBV20-1 and TRBJ1-2; D is unclear. Deletions cut 1 base from V and 12 bases from J, with 18 bases between. In germline, CDR1 is DFQATT, CDR2 SNEGSKA (reference sequence). This CDR3 has 13 amino acids. The CDR3 DNA reads TGCAGTGCTAGAGTGACCGTGACACGAGCAGACACCTTC. This codes for CSARVTVTRADTF.

The chain has TRBV10-3 and TRBJ2-7; weak D call: TRBD2 (5 bases). The CDR3 is 11 amino acids. Germline V lookup: CDR1 ENHRY, CDR2 SYGVKD. The V end lost 6 bases, the J end lost 4 bases, and 7 bases lay between the germline ends. This CDR3 reads CAISPGYEQYF. The CDR3 coding sequence is TGTGCCATCAGCCCGGGGTACGAGCAGTACTTC.

The chain uses TRBV7-6 and TRBJ2-1; unclear D gene. The ends were cut back, 5 bases at V and 10 bases at J, with 9 bases in the middle. Germline V gene lookup returns CDR1 SGHVS and CDR2 FNYEAQ. This CDR3 contains 11 residues. CDR3 bases: TGTGCCAGCAGCAATAATCTCGAGCAGTTCTTC. This sequence encodes CASSNNLEQFF.

This chain joins TRBV11-3 and TRBJ2-1; 10 bases line up with TRBD2. V gave up 5 bases and J gave up 9 bases; unmatched junction bases: 4. Germline assignment: CDR1 SGHNT and CDR2 YENEEA. This CDR3 comprises 13 residues. Here the CDR3 DNA reads TGTGCCAGCAGCCCAGGGACTAGCGTTGAGCAGTTCTTC. Translating it yields CASSPGTSVEQFF.

This clonotype was seen more than once but under ten times. The V call is TRBV9, the J call TRBJ2-3; 8 nucleotides agree with TRBD2. V gave up 2 bases and J gave up 1 base; unmatched junction bases: 6. CDR1 is SGDLS and CDR2 is YYNGEE in the germline V gene. The CDR3 is made up of 16 amino acids. The CDR3 nucleotides are TGTGCCAGCAGCGTTGGGACTAGTGAACGCACAGATACGCAGTATTTT. Translated, it gives CASSVGTSERTDTQYF. Full variable domain (outside the CDR3, taken from reference TRBV9 and TRBJ2-3): DSGVTQTPKHLITATGQRVTLRCSPRSGDLSVYWYQQSLDQGLQFLIQYYNGEERAKGNILERFSAQQFPDLHSELNLSSLELGDSALYFCASSVGTSERTDTQYFGPGTRLTVL.

This clonotype was found a few times. The genes are TRBV7-3 and TRBJ2-5; TRBD2 is a possible D gene (6 bases). The germline CDR1 and CDR2 sequences are SGHTA and FQGTGA. The CDR3 loop spans 15 amino acids. Deletions cut 5 bases from V and 3 bases from J, with 16 bases between. In nucleotides, the CDR3 is TGTGCCAGCAGCCCCAATGGTGAGCGGGAAGAGACCCAGTACTTC. Protein: CASSPNGEREETQYF. Full variable domain (outside the CDR3, taken from reference TRBV7-3 and TRBJ2-5): GAGVSQTPSNKVTEKGKYVELRCDPISGHTALYWYRQSLGQGPEFLIYFQGTGAADDSGLPNDRFFAVRPEGSVSTLKIQRTERGDSAVYLCASSPNGEREETQYFGPGTRLLVL.

The chain uses TRBV7-2 and TRBJ2-2; no definite D call. This CDR3 region has 14 residues. Trimming removed 5 bases at V and 3 bases at J, with 10 bases between. CDR1 is SGHTA and CDR2 is FQGNSA in the germline V gene. The CDR3 nucleotides read TGTGCCAGCAGCGAGGCGTACCACACCGGGGAGCTGTTTTTT. Residues: CASSEAYHTGELFF.

This clonotype was found a few times. Written as DNA, the CDR3 is TGCGCCAGCAGCCCTTACTCCGGCAATGAGCAGTTCTTC. Translated: CASSPYSGNEQFF. This rearrangement joins TRBV5-1 to TRBJ2-1; D unresolved. The CDR3 length is 13 residues. The V gene lost 4 bases and the J gene lost 6 bases, with 11 bases spanning the gap. CDR1 is SGHRS and CDR2 is YFSETQ in the germline V gene.

This chain joins TRBV7-9 and TRBJ2-7; 8 positions agree with TRBD1. The CDR3 spans 14 residues. Losses at the gene ends were 3 bases for V and 7 bases for J; bases not matched to a gene: 8. CDR1 is SEHNR and CDR2 is FQNEAQ in the germline V gene (reference sequence). As DNA, the CDR3 is TGTGCCAGCAGCTTGACAGGGGCGCACTGGGAGCAGTACTTC. This gives the protein CASSLTGAHWEQYF.

This clonotype turned up a few times. The chain couples TRBV3-1 to TRBJ1-6; TRBD1 agrees at 8 bases. The CDR3 extends over 13 amino acids. Trimming removed 4 bases from V and 10 bases from J; junction bases left unmatched: 3. Per the germline V gene, CDR1 is LGHDT and CDR2 is YNNKEL (reference sequence). The CDR3: CASSRDRRSPLHF. The CDR3 DNA is TGTGCCAGCAGCCGGGACAGGCGATCACCCCTCCACTTT.